Listed below are T cell receptor beta chains from one sample, sequenced in a study of lymphopenia after photon versus proton radiotherapy. Method: immunoSEQ multiplex PCR; TCRdb's copy keeps in-frame clones and lacks some. The sample has about 50,000 clones, around 83% seen once. The sequences come from peripheral blood, collected from a patient treated with photon-based radiotherapy. These receptors were obtained from a man aged 45 to 65 with gastric cancer. Both conserved end residues are part of each CDR3. The D gene is left open where the match is weak. For some rows the clone size is stated as once, few or many, or as a class when expanded; others skip it.

j_call v_call d_call clone_size cdr3_nt cdr3_aa
TRBJ1-2 TRBV5-6 . . TGTGCCAGCAGCTTGGGAGGCGGGGGAGAGGGTGGCTACACCTTC CASSLGGGGEGGYTF
TRBJ2-1 TRBV27 TRBD2 . TGTGCCAGCAGTGTACGACTAGCCACCTACAATGAGCAGTTCTTC CASSVRLATYNEQFF
TRBJ2-1 TRBV9 TRBD2 . TGTGCCAGCAGCCCTAATAGCGGGAGAACCTACAATGAGCAGTTCTTC CASSPNSGRTYNEQFF
TRBJ2-5 TRBV25-1 . once TGTGCCAGTAGGGTCGGCCATTCGATACAAGAGACCCAGTACTTC CASRVGHSIQETQYF
TRBJ1-1 TRBV2 TRBD1 once TGTGCCAGCAGGAGGACAGGGGACACTGAAGCTTTCTTT CASRRTGDTEAFF
TRBJ2-3 TRBV25-1 . . TGTGCCAGCAGCCGACAGGGAGGAGATACGCAGTATTTT CASSRQGGDTQYF
TRBJ2-1 TRBV27 TRBD2 . TGTGCCAGCAGTTGGCGGGGGTCCTACAATGAGCAGTTCTTC CASSWRGSYNEQFF
TRBJ2-1 TRBV29-1 TRBD1 . TGCAGCGTTGAAGATAACAGGGGAGCTTACAATGAGCAGTTCTTC CSVEDNRGAYNEQFF
TRBJ1-5 TRBV21-1 . . TGTGCCAGCAACACCCGGGGAAGGGACGGAGAGGATCAGCCCCAGCATTTT CASNTRGRDGEDQPQHF
TRBJ2-6 TRBV19 . . TGTGCCAGTAGTACAGGGTCAACTGGGGCCAACGTCCTGACTTTC CASSTGSTGANVLTF
TRBJ1-2 TRBV29-1 . few TGCAGCGTTAGAGGCGGATATGGCTACACCTTC CSVRGGYGYTF
TRBJ2-7 TRBV7-8 TRBD2 . TGTGCCAGCAGCGGTACTAGCGGGAGGCTCCTCGGGCAGTACTTC CASSGTSGRLLGQYF
TRBJ1-1 TRBV6-5 . . TGTGCCAGCAGTTACGGTCAGGGAGCTTTCTTT CASSYGQGAFF
TRBJ2-2 TRBV2 . . TGTGCCGGCAGAAGGAGTCCCGGGGAGCTGTTTTTT CAGRRSPGELFF
TRBJ2-5 TRBV4-2 . . TGTGCCAGCAGCCCCCCCTCAGCGGCTAAAGAGACCCAGTACTTC CASSPPSAAKETQYF
TRBJ1-4 TRBV30 TRBD1 few TGTGCCTGGAGACCTGGGGTAGGGGGCACTAATGAAAAACTGTTTTTT CAWRPGVGGTNEKLFF
TRBJ1-5 TRBV30 . . TGTGCCTGGAGTGTACGCGAAAATCAGCCCCAGCATTTT CAWSVRENQPQHF
TRBJ2-3 TRBV2 . . TGTGCCAGCAGTGAGCGCGGACGCACAGATACGCAGTATTTT CASSERGRTDTQYF
TRBJ1-2 TRBV28 . . TGTGCCAGCAGTACACTGCTCAGAGGGGGCTACACCTTC CASSTLLRGGYTF
TRBJ2-7 TRBV29-1 . . TGCAGCGTGAGGGTCCCGGGCGGCTACGAGCAGTACTTC CSVRVPGGYEQYF
TRBJ2-1 TRBV27 . . TGTGCCAGCAGTTTATTGACTAGTGAGGATGAGCAGTTCTTC CASSLLTSEDEQFF
TRBJ2-3 TRBV19 . . TGTGCCAGCCTACCATCGGCCACATACACAGATACGCAGTATTTT CASLPSATYTDTQYF